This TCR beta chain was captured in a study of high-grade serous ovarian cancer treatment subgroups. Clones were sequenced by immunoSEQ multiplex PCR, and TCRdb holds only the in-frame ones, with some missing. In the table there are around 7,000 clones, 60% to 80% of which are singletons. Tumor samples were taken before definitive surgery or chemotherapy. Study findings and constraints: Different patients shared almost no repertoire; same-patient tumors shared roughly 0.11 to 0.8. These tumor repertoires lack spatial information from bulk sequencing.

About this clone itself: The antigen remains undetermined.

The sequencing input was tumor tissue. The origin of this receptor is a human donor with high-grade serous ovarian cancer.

The CDR3 is CASSPGPTYEQYF. DNA for the CDR3: TGTGCCAGCAGCCCGGGGCCTACCTACGAGCAGTACTTC. V usage is TRBV7-9 and J usage is TRBJ2-7; either TRBD1 or TRBD2 may fit D (5 bases each). There are 13 residues in the CDR3. Germline V gene sequence: CDR1 SEHNR, CDR2 FQNEAQ (reference sequence). Trimming removed 5 bases at V and 2 bases at J, with 10 bases between.